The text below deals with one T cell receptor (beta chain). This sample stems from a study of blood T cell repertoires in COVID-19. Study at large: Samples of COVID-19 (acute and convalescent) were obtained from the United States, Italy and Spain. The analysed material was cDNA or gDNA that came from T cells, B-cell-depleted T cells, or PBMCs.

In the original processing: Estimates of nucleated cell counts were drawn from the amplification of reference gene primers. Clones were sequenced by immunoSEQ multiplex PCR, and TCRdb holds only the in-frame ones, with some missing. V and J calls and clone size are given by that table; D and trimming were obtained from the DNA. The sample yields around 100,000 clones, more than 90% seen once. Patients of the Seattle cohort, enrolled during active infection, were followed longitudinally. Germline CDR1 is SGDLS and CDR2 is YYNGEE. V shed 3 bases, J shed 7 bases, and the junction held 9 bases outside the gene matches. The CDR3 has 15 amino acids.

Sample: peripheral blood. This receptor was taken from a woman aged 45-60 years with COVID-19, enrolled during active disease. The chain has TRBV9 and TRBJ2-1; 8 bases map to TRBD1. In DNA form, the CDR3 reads TGTGCCAGCAGCGATTGGACAGGGATGATGAATGAGCAGTTCTTC. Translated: CASSDWTGMMNEQFF.